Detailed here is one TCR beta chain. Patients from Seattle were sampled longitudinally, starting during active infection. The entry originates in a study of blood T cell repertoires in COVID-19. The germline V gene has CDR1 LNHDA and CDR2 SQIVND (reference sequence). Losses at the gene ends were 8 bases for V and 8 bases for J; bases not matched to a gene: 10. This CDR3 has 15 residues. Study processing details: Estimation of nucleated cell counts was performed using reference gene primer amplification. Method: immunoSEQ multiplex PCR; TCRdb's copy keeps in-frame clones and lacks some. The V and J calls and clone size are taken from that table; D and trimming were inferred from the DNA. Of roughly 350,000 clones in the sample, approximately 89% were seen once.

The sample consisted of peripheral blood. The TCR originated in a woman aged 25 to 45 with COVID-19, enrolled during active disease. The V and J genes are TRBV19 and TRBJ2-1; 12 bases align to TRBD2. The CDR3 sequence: CASRELASGRDEQFF. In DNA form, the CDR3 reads TGTGCCAGTCGAGAGCTGGCTAGCGGGAGGGATGAGCAGTTCTTC.